This T cell receptor beta chain stems from a study of T cells in Graves' hyperthyroidism and ophthalmopathy. Overall study results and limits: Researchers found most expanded thyroid clonotypes above 0.001 in blood as well.

Amplified regions were TCR beta CDR3 sequences from RNA transcripts. The TCR CDR3 first-round RT-PCR relied on the HTBI primer set. Each CDR3 protein gets one entry after TCRdb re-called the multiplex PCR reads with MiXCR. The sample shows about 540,000 distinct CDR3 sequences, 46% of them seen only once. This clonotype has a handful of counts. Antigen: not known. Germline-derived CDR1 and CDR2 are LNHDA and SQIVND (reference sequence). This CDR3 spans 15 amino acids. Deletions cut 3 bases from V and 5 bases from J, with 13 bases between. This chain connects TRBV19 to TRBJ2-2; possibly TRBD1 for D (6 bases). This sequence was found in a woman aged 18 to 35 with Graves' hyperthyroidism. Material for sequencing was peripheral blood or thyroid tissue (not recorded which). The CDR3 DNA reads TGTGCCAGTAGTATTGTTCAAGGGGGAACCGGGGAGCTGTTTTTT. It translates to CASSIVQGGTGELFF.